Below, 19 T cell receptor beta chains from the same sample are listed, as sequenced in a study of graft-versus-host responses after intestinal transplantation (dated by TCRdb to the early 2020s). The library was produced with the immunoSEQ multiplex PCR assay. TCRdb obtained this table from immuneACCESS and retained in-frame rearrangements with V and J assigned. These tables miss some clones; where compared with another copy, unresolved V genes account for less than half of the shortfall, and the remainder is unexplained. This sample gives approximately 100,000 clones in total; around 88% of them show up just once. More than 1.4% of the sample goes to the ten largest clones. Sequencing used PBMCs, obtained 255 days after intestinal transplant. All receptors derive from a human patient who received an intestinal transplant, so some T cells may come from the graft donor.

The J gene is TRBJ1-3, the V gene TRBV7-9; 9 positions agree with TRBD1. The CDR3 is 15 amino acids. The trim removed 5 bases at V and 8 bases at J, leaving 10 bases unmatched. Germline V gives CDR1 SEHNR, CDR2 FQNEAQ (reference sequence). The chain's CDR3 is CASSPRDRVLDTIYF. CDR3 DNA sequence: TGTGCCAGCAGCCCTCGGGACAGGGTTTTAGACACCATATATTTT. The whole variable domain, filled in from reference TRBV7-9 and TRBJ1-3, reads DTGVSQNPRHKITKRGQNVTFRCDPISEHNRLYWYRQTLGQGPEFLTYFQNEAQLEKSRLLSDRFSAERPKGSFSTLEIQRTEQGDSAMYLCASSPRDRVLDTIYFGEGSWLTVV.

The CDR3 region is CASSMGQTATNEKLFF. The CDR3 DNA reads as TGTGCCAGTAGTATGGGACAGACCGCAACTAATGAAAAACTGTTTTTT. The J gene is TRBJ1-4, the V gene TRBV19; 7 nucleotides line up with TRBD1. The ends lost 3 bases at V and 0 bases at J; junction bases unmatched: 4. The CDR3 spans 16 residues. Germline CDR1 and CDR2: LNHDA and SQIVND (reference sequence).

The genes are TRBV5-1 and TRBJ1-1; 8 bases match TRBD1. The CDR3 spans 13 residues. The germline V gene encodes CDR1 SGHRS and CDR2 YFSETQ. After removal of 1 base from V and 4 bases from J, the junction contained 0 bases not matched to a gene. The CDR3 coding sequence is TGCGCCAGCAGCTTGACAGGGGGCACTGAAGCTTTCTTT. It yields the protein CASSLTGGTEAFF.

The gene calls are TRBV5-1 and TRBJ2-3, with 11 nucleotides matching TRBD2. This CDR3 region has 15 residues. Germline V gene data show CDR1 as SGHRS and CDR2 as YFSETQ. The V gene end was trimmed by 1 base and the J gene end by 4 bases; junction bases not matched to a gene: 2. Written as DNA, the CDR3 is TGCGCCAGCAGCTTGAGACTAGCGGGGTCAGATACGCAGTATTTT. This gives the protein CASSLRLAGSDTQYF.

This chain joins TRBV5-4 and TRBJ2-2, with 11 bases matching TRBD2. The CDR3 consists of 17 residues. With 0 bases clipped from V and 6 bases from J, the junction kept 7 bases outside the gene matches. Per the germline V gene, CDR1 is SGHNT and CDR2 is YYREEE (reference sequence). CDR3 DNA: TGTGCCAGCAGCTTGGGGGCCATTAGCGGGAGGGCCGGGGAGCTGTTTTTT. Its protein product is CASSLGAISGRAGELFF.

The V gene is TRBV9, the J gene TRBJ1-4; D not resolved. The germline gives CDR1 SGDLS, CDR2 YYNGEE. This CDR3 region has 14 residues. Trimming removed 0 bases at V and 5 bases at J, with 8 bases between. CDR3 coding DNA: TGTGCCAGCAGCGTAGACCTGGGGAATGAAAAACTGTTTTTT. Its translation is CASSVDLGNEKLFF. Together with reference TRBV9 and TRBJ1-4, the CDR3 gives the full variable domain: DSGVTQTPKHLITATGQRVTLRCSPRSGDLSVYWYQQSLDQGLQFLIQYYNGEERAKGNILERFSAQQFPDLHSELNLSSLELGDSALYFCASSVDLGNEKLFFGSGTQLSVL.

The DNA for the CDR3 is TGTGCCAGCAGTGAAAGCGGGGGGTACAATGAGCAGTTCTTC. Amino acids: CASSESGGYNEQFF. This chain links TRBV6-1 with TRBJ2-1; 9 positions match TRBD2. This CDR3 has 14 amino acids. V lost 2 bases and J lost 4; bases outside the gene matches: 0. CDR1 and CDR2 from the germline V gene are MNHNS and SASEGT.

The chain combines TRBV10-3 with TRBJ2-7, with TRBD1 as a possible D gene (5 bases). The germline V gene encodes CDR1 ENHRY and CDR2 SYGVKD. Between the trimmed V and J ends, which lost 6 bases and 0 bases, there was a span of 15 bases. This CDR3 is 15 amino acids long. The CDR3 loop is CAISALRQHSYEQYF. DNA for the CDR3: TGTGCCATCAGCGCTCTCCGACAGCACTCCTACGAGCAGTACTTC.

In this sample, this clone turned up a few times. Sequence at one end of the junction differs from germline and may be a read error. V gene TRBV4-1 combines with J gene TRBJ1-1, with a tentative D call TRBD1 (5 bases). The CDR3 totals 14 residues. From germline, CDR1 is MGHRA and CDR2 YSYEKL. In DNA form, the CDR3 reads TGTGCCAGCAGCCAAGGTATAGGGGACCCTGAAGCTTTCTTT. This gives the protein CASSQGIGDPEAFF.

V usage is TRBV5-4 and J usage is TRBJ2-7; 11 nucleotides agree with TRBD1. With V trimmed by 6 bases and J by 5 bases, 4 bases remained unmatched. Germline-derived CDR1 and CDR2 are SGHNT and YYREEE (reference sequence). The CDR3 spans 13 residues. This CDR3 reads CASTGQGAHEQYF. The CDR3 bases are TGTGCCAGCACTGGACAGGGGGCCCACGAGCAGTACTTC.

V usage is TRBV2 and J usage is TRBJ2-5; D remains unclear. This CDR3 spans 12 amino acids. Between the trimmed V and J ends, which lost 6 bases and 4 bases, there was a span of 9 bases. Germline CDR1 SNHLY, CDR2 FYNNEI. CDR3 amino acids: CASSELGETQYF. CDR3 in DNA: TGTGCCAGCAGCGAACTCGGAGAGACCCAGTACTTC.

The V call is TRBV5-8, the J call TRBJ2-1; 10 nucleotides align to TRBD1. The junction had 4 bases not matched to a gene; V was cut back by 1 base and J by 9 bases. Germline CDR1 reads SGHTS; CDR2 reads YDEGEE. CDR3 size: 14 residues. The CDR3 is CASSLKTGGGEQFF. DNA for the CDR3: TGTGCCAGCAGCTTGAAGACAGGGGGCGGTGAGCAGTTCTTC.

The chain uses TRBV4-1 and TRBJ1-2, with TRBD1 as a possible D gene (5 bases). CDR1 and CDR2 from the germline V gene are MGHRA and YSYEKL. The CDR3 has 21 amino acids. Trimming stripped 0 bases from V and 4 bases from J, with 30 bases between. The DNA of the CDR3 is TGCGCCAGCAGCCAAGATGATCTAGAGTTTCCTCCGGCACTCCAGGGCTATGGCTACACCTTC. This encodes CASSQDDLEFPPALQGYGYTF.

This rearrangement joins TRBV5-1 to TRBJ1-1, with D perhaps TRBD1 (5 bases). The germline V and J ends were trimmed by 1 base and 1 base, with 11 bases remaining between them. This CDR3 is 15 amino acids long. Germline V gene sequence: CDR1 SGHRS, CDR2 YFSETQ. This CDR3 reads CASSLQSGRNTEAFF. CDR3 sequence (DNA): TGCGCCAGCAGCTTGCAGTCGGGACGGAACACTGAAGCTTTCTTT.

V is TRBV19 and J is TRBJ1-2, with a tentative D call TRBD1 (5 bases). Between the trimmed V and J ends, which lost 3 bases and 6 bases, there was a span of 14 bases. Germline-derived CDR1 and CDR2 are LNHDA and SQIVND (reference sequence). The CDR3 sequence is 14 residues long. CDR3: CASSILAGFHGYTF. The CDR3 DNA follows: TGTGCCAGTAGTATCTTGGCAGGGTTCCATGGCTACACCTTC.

The chain carries TRBV9 and TRBJ2-7; 12 positions match TRBD2. The V gene's germline CDR1 is SGDLS and CDR2 YYNGEE. There are 14 residues in the CDR3. J lost 9 bases, V lost 4 bases, and 8 bases had no gene match. CDR3: CASSTWTSGEVQYF. CDR3 in DNA: TGTGCCAGCAGCACTTGGACTAGCGGGGAGGTGCAGTACTTC.

The CDR3 DNA reads TGTGCCAGCAGTGGAGGGGTAAGGGGCAATCAGCCCCAGCATTTT. Translated, it gives CASSGGVRGNQPQHF. The V gene is TRBV2, the J gene TRBJ1-5; tentative D call: TRBD1 (5 bases). Trimming left V 4 bases short and J 2 bases short, with 12 bases between. Germline V CDR1 and CDR2: SNHLY, FYNNEI. The CDR3 is made up of 15 amino acids.

The rearrangement uses TRBV6-5 and TRBJ1-1, with unresolved D. Trimming removed 0 bases at V and 5 bases at J, with 10 bases between. The CDR3 spans 14 residues. Germline CDR1 MNHEY, CDR2 SVGAGI. The CDR3, as DNA: TGTGCCAGCAGTTACTCCGGAGGAAGGACTGAAGCTTTCTTT. Translating gives CASSYSGGRTEAFF.

Only a few counts were recorded for this clone. The genes are TRBV4-3 and TRBJ1-3, with unresolved D. The V gene lost 1 base and the J gene lost 0 bases, with 7 bases spanning the gap. Germline V CDR1 and CDR2: LGHNA, YSLEER. The CDR3 sequence is 15 residues long. The CDR3 nucleotides read TGCGCCAGCAGCCAAGGCGTCCCCTCTGGAAACACCATATATTTT. Protein product: CASSQGVPSGNTIYF.